This T cell receptor beta chain was sequenced during a study of blood T cell repertoires in COVID-19. About the study: Samples of COVID-19 (acute and convalescent) were obtained from the United States, Italy and Spain. T cells, B-cell-depleted T cells, or PBMCs provided the cDNA or gDNA that served as material.

CDR3 length equals 12 residues. The V segment lost 4 bases and the J segment 8 bases; nucleotides outside the gene matches: 4. Germline loops: CDR1 MNHEY, CDR2 SMNVEV (reference sequence). Data came from immunoSEQ multiplex PCR; TCRdb stores just in-frame clones and leaves some out. The sample has approximately 210,000 clones, about 85% seen once. This clone was observed once. The chain combines TRBV27 with TRBJ1-2; 7 bases match TRBD1. The origin of this receptor is a man between 25 and 39 years old with active or convalescent COVID-19. The sequencing sample was made of peripheral blood. In nucleotides, the CDR3 is TGTGCCAGCAGTTCCGACAGGGCCGGCTACACCTTC. Encoded protein: CASSSDRAGYTF.